A selection of T cell receptor beta chains follows, all from one sample in a study of T cell responses to AZD1222 COVID-19 vaccine. Assay used: immunoSEQ multiplex PCR; TCRdb lists only in-frame clones, some missing. The data hold 100,000 or so clones, with about 86% observed a single time. The specimen was peripheral blood, collected 28 days after the second AZD1222 dose. Receptors originate from an adult who received the AZD1222 COVID-19 vaccine. The CDR3 runs from the conserved cysteine through the conserved F or W. A D gene is named only where the DNA matches it firmly. Clone sizes are given selectively: once, few, many, or a class where the clone is expanded.

d_call	v_call	j_call	clone_size	cdr3_aa	cdr3_nt
-	TRBV30	TRBJ1-1	-	CAWSKGPGNTEAFF	TGTGCCTGGAGTAAGGGGCCTGGGAACACTGAAGCTTTCTTT
TRBD2	TRBV5-1	TRBJ2-5	-	CASSSGLAGGSYQETQYF	TGCGCCAGCAGCTCCGGACTAGCGGGGGGGTCGTACCAAGAGACCCAGTACTTC
-	TRBV3-1/TRBV3-2	TRBJ1-1	-	CASSQVRGKTEAFF	TGTGCCAGCAGCCAAGTTCGGGGGAAGACTGAAGCTTTCTTT
TRBD2	TRBV11-3	TRBJ2-3	few	CASSRGTSGPTDTQYF	TGTGCCAGCAGCCGGGGGACTAGCGGGCCAACAGATACGCAGTATTTT
TRBD1	TRBV6-5	TRBJ1-6	-	CASSYPRDRHNSPLHF	TGTGCCAGCAGTTACCCCCGGGACAGGCATAATTCACCCCTCCACTTT
-	TRBV7-6	TRBJ2-2	-	CASEGSNTGELFF	TGTGCCAGCGAAGGATCTAACACCGGGGAGCTGTTTTTT
TRBD2	TRBV7-2	TRBJ2-7	once	CASSFIAGVSYEQYF	TGTGCCAGCAGCTTTATAGCGGGGGTCTCCTACGAGCAGTACTTC
-	TRBV19	TRBJ1-5	-	CATTMGGNQPQHF	TGTGCCACCACGATGGGGGGCAATCAGCCCCAGCATTTT
TRBD1	TRBV29-1	TRBJ1-5	-	CSVSTGTAANQPQHF	TGCAGCGTGTCCACCGGGACAGCCGCGAATCAGCCCCAGCATTTT
TRBD1	TRBV5-4	TRBJ2-7	-	CASSQRWGQGVGYEQYF	TGTGCCAGCAGCCAAAGGTGGGGACAGGGAGTGGGTTACGAGCAGTACTTC
-	TRBV3-1/TRBV3-2	TRBJ2-3	-	CASSPTTDTQYF	TGTGCCAGCAGCCCTACAACAGATACGCAGTATTTT
-	TRBV29-1	TRBJ1-1	-	CSVQTGTPGTEAFF	TGCAGCGTTCAGACCGGGACACCGGGCACTGAAGCTTTCTTT
TRBD1	TRBV5-1	TRBJ1-3	-	CASSSGTGGLTSGNTIYF	TGCGCCAGCAGCTCCGGGACAGGGGGCTTAACCTCTGGAAACACCATATATTTT
-	TRBV5-1	TRBJ2-1	-	CASSSPPEQFF	TGCGCCAGCAGCTCGCCACCTGAGCAGTTCTTC
TRBD2	TRBV11-3	TRBJ2-2	-	CASKAGTSVPGELFF	TGTGCCAGCAAGGCCGGGACTAGCGTCCCCGGGGAGCTGTTTTTT
-	TRBV24-1	TRBJ1-5	once	CATSDVSDGEWVGNQPQHF	TGTGCCACCAGTGATGTATCAGACGGGGAATGGGTTGGTAATCAGCCCCAGCATTTT
-	TRBV28	TRBJ1-6	-	CASSTYRQNSPLHF	TGTGCCAGCAGTACCTACAGGCAAAATTCACCCCTCCACTTT
-	TRBV19	TRBJ2-2	-	CASSSTPNTGELFF	TGTGCCAGTAGTAGCACCCCGAACACCGGGGAGCTGTTTTTT
TRBD1	TRBV5-1	TRBJ2-7	-	CASAPGQGARPQYF	TGCGCCAGCGCCCCGGGACAGGGGGCCCGCCCGCAGTACTTC
TRBD1	TRBV18	TRBJ1-4	-	CASSPPDREKLFF	TGTGCCAGCTCACCACCGGACAGGGAAAAACTGTTTTTT
TRBD2	TRBV4-1	TRBJ2-2	-	CASSPSSGSYLTGELFF	TGCGCCAGCAGCCCTTCTAGCGGGAGTTACCTCACCGGGGAGCTGTTTTTT
-	TRBV28	TRBJ1-2	-	CASSQGATNYGYTF	TGTGCCAGCAGCCAGGGAGCGACTAACTATGGCTACACCTTC
-	TRBV11-1	TRBJ2-7	-	CASSTDAYEQYF	TGTGCCAGCAGCACAGACGCCTACGAGCAGTACTTC
-	TRBV7-8	TRBJ2-1	-	CASRGGIETSYNEQFF	TGTGCCAGCAGAGGGGGGATAGAGACCTCCTACAATGAGCAGTTCTTC
-	TRBV7-2	TRBJ2-1	-	CASRRQGGGNEQFF	TGTGCCAGCAGGCGACAGGGTGGGGGGAATGAGCAGTTCTTC
-	TRBV7-2	TRBJ1-5	-	CASSFQGVTSNQPQHF	TGTGCCAGCAGCTTTCAAGGGGTGACTAGCAATCAGCCCCAGCATTTT
-	TRBV19	TRBJ1-5	-	CASSGTGDGQPQHF	TGTGCCAGTTCTGGAACGGGGGACGGTCAGCCCCAGCATTTT
TRBD1	TRBV18	TRBJ1-2	-	CASSPTNRGRDLPYTF	TGTGCCAGCTCACCAACAAACAGGGGGCGCGATCTGCCCTACACCTTC
-	TRBV7-9	TRBJ1-2	-	CASSATGWNYGYTF	TGTGCCAGCAGCGCCACAGGGTGGAACTATGGCTACACCTTC
-	TRBV7-9	TRBJ2-7	few	CASSPTPYEQYF	TGTGCCAGCAGCCCGACCCCCTACGAGCAGTACTTC
-	TRBV18	TRBJ1-2	-	CASSQTVGYGYTF	TGTGCCAGCTCGCAGACAGTTGGCTATGGCTACACCTTC
TRBD2	TRBV4-1	TRBJ2-1	-	CASSQVFLAGGYNEQFF	TGCGCCAGCAGCCAGGTTTTTCTAGCGGGGGGATACAATGAGCAGTTCTTC
-	TRBV6-5	TRBJ1-6	-	CASRGMVLDSPLHF	TGTGCCAGCAGGGGGATGGTCCTCGATTCACCCCTCCACTTT
-	TRBV12-3/TRBV12-4	TRBJ2-5	-	CASRSQETQYF	TGTGCCAGCAGATCCCAAGAGACCCAGTACTTC
TRBD2	TRBV5-1	TRBJ2-5	-	CASSLASVTSAERTQYF	TGTGCCAGCAGCTTGGCTTCTGTGACTAGCGCCGAGAGGACCCAGTACTTC
-	TRBV3-1/TRBV3-2	TRBJ2-1	-	CASRQGGSHNEQFF	TGTGCCAGCAGACAGGGGGGGTCCCACAATGAGCAGTTCTTC
TRBD1	TRBV27	TRBJ2-7	-	CASSPRDRGSYEQYF	TGTGCCAGCAGTCCAAGGGACAGGGGGTCCTACGAGCAGTACTTC
-	TRBV5-1	TRBJ2-4	-	CASSFPGENIQYF	TGCGCCAGCAGCTTTCCAGGGGAAAACATTCAGTACTTC
-	TRBV2	TRBJ2-7	-	CASSEGQSSYEQYF	TGTGCCAGCAGTGAAGGGCAGAGCTCCTACGAGCAGTACTTC
TRBD1	TRBV7-8	TRBJ2-1	-	CASSLRTGHNEQFF	TGTGCCAGCAGCTTAAGGACAGGGCACAATGAGCAGTTCTTC
-	TRBV5-6	TRBJ1-4	-	CASRRTGEKLFF	TGTGCCAGCAGACGGACGGGTGAAAAACTGTTTTTT
-	TRBV3-1/TRBV3-2	TRBJ2-2	-	CASSQATSGELFF	TGTGCCAGCAGCCAGGCCACATCCGGGGAGCTGTTTTTT
-	TRBV12-3/TRBV12-4	TRBJ2-3	-	CASSLEDTQYF	TGTGCCAGCAGTTTGGAAGATACGCAGTATTTT
-	TRBV5-1	TRBJ2-1	-	CASSSSSSNEQFF	TGCGCCAGCAGCTCTTCTAGCTCCAATGAGCAGTTCTTC
TRBD1	TRBV19	TRBJ2-5	-	CASSISGGRETQYF	TGTGCCAGTAGTATATCAGGGGGTCGGGAGACCCAGTACTTC
-	TRBV6-5	TRBJ2-7	-	CASRMELAFHEQYF	TGTGCCAGCAGGATGGAACTGGCATTTCACGAGCAGTACTTC
-	TRBV5-1	TRBJ2-1	-	CASSLEGQSSYNEQFF	TGCGCCAGCAGCTTAGAAGGACAGAGTAGCTACAATGAGCAGTTCTTC
-	TRBV28	TRBJ1-1	-	CASSLGGGGTEAFF	TGTGCCAGCAGTTTGGGGGGCGGGGGCACTGAAGCTTTCTTT
TRBD2	TRBV9	TRBJ2-7	-	CASSARTSSSYEQYF	TGTGCCAGCAGCGCCCGGACTAGCAGCTCCTACGAGCAGTACTTC
-	TRBV28	TRBJ2-3	once	CASSLGLSTHTDTQYF	TGTGCCAGCAGTTTGGGACTCTCGACGCACACAGATACGCAGTATTTT
TRBD1	TRBV10-3	TRBJ1-4	-	CAIRTGDEKLFF	TGTGCCATAAGGACAGGGGATGAAAAACTGTTTTTT
-	TRBV6-4	TRBJ1-1	-	CASSERAAMNTEAFF	TGTGCCAGCAGTGAAAGGGCAGCGATGAACACTGAAGCTTTCTTT
-	TRBV29-1	TRBJ1-2	-	CSGKVGPLTGYTF	TGCAGCGGGAAGGTGGGGCCTCTTACTGGCTACACCTTC
TRBD1	TRBV5-5	TRBJ1-4	-	CASSPQGQGLEKLFF	TGTGCCAGCAGCCCCCAAGGACAGGGGCTTGAAAAACTGTTTTTT